The 21 T cell receptor beta chains listed next were all sequenced from one sample in a study of Ad26.COV2.S vaccination and SARS-CoV-2 variants. Treatment: around 19 received Ad26.COV2.S at low or high dose, single or two shots; a few received placebo; per-sample allocation not given. Collection of samples fell on day 63 after the first vaccine or placebo injection. The repertoire was sequenced with immunoSEQ multiplex PCR; TCRdb's copy has only in-frame clones and lacks some. Of 350,000 to 400,000 clones in the sample, about 89% are singletons; the top ten hold around 1.9%. Sequencing was performed on peripheral blood, taken in a trial of Ad26.COV2.S vaccine versus placebo. Receptors originate from a person aged 18 to 65 who received the Ad26.COV2.S COVID-19 vaccine or a placebo.

The chain couples TRBV3-1 (or the pseudogene TRBV3-2) to TRBJ2-1; 7 nucleotides line up with TRBD2. With V trimmed by 1 base and J by 5 bases, 5 bases remained unmatched. The V gene's germline CDR1 is LGHDT and CDR2 YNNKEL (reference sequence). This CDR3 is built from 15 residues. CDR3 sequence (DNA): TGTGCCAGCAGCCAAGCAGTCGGGACTAACAATGAGCAGTTCTTC. Translating it yields CASSQAVGTNNEQFF.

This chain joins TRBV5-1 and TRBJ2-3; D call uncertain. The CDR3 loop spans 14 amino acids. Per the germline V gene, CDR1 is SGHRS and CDR2 is YFSETQ. V lost 6 bases, J lost 1 base, and 12 bases lay in between. This chain's CDR3 is CASTEDRGTDTQYF. The CDR3, as DNA: TGCGCCAGCACAGAGGACCGGGGCACAGATACGCAGTATTTT.

This rearrangement joins TRBV19 to TRBJ1-5; TRBD1 aligns across 11 bases. The CDR3 sequence is 15 residues long. Germline CDR1 is LNHDA and CDR2 is SQIVND (reference sequence). The trim removed 5 bases at V and 11 bases at J, leaving 11 bases unmatched. CDR3 loop: CASSSRTGGAKSQHF. The DNA of the CDR3 is TGTGCCAGTAGTTCCAGGACAGGGGGCGCGAAGTCCCAGCATTTT.

Points on this clone: Other nucleotide sequences in the sample specify the same CDR3. The V and J genes are TRBV19 and TRBJ2-7, with 8 bases identical to TRBD1. V was pared by 3 bases and J by 0 bases, with 1 base of the junction left unmatched. Germline-derived CDR1 and CDR2 are LNHDA and SQIVND (reference sequence). CDR3 length: 14 amino acids. The CDR3, as DNA: TGTGCCAGTAGTATCGGGACAGGCTCCTACGAGCAGTACTTC. This gives the protein CASSIGTGSYEQYF. Full variable domain (remainder filled in from reference TRBV19 and TRBJ2-7): DGGITQSPKYLFRKEGQNVTLSCEQNLNHDAMYWYRQDPGQGLRLIYYSQIVNDFQKGDIAEGYSVSREKKESFPLTVTSAQKNPTAFYLCASSIGTGSYEQYFGPGTRLTVT.

The CDR3 nucleotides read TGTGCCGTGGTGCGGGGGCGCTTTGATGGCTACACCTTC. It is translated as CAVVRGRFDGYTF. The chain employs TRBV6-5 and TRBJ1-2; D might be TRBD1 (6 bases). The CDR3 runs 13 residues. Germline CDR1 reads MNHEY; CDR2 reads SVGAGI. V gave up 11 bases and J gave up 6 bases, with 19 bases separating them.

The chain recombines TRBV18 with TRBJ1-1; TRBD1 agrees at 11 bases. V lost 3 bases to trimming and J lost 4 bases; unmatched junction nucleotides: 7. This CDR3 comprises 16 residues. Germline CDR1 KGHSH, CDR2 LQKENI. DNA of the CDR3: TGTGCCAGCTCACCGATCGCCGGGACAGGGGGCACTGAAGCTTTCTTT. Its translation: CASSPIAGTGGTEAFF.

This clone was seen only once. This chain connects TRBV28 to TRBJ1-1; 10 bases align to TRBD1. Looked up from germline, CDR1 is MDHEN and CDR2 is SYDVKM. The CDR3 is made up of 14 amino acids. Trimming at V came to 6 bases and at J to 3 bases, leaving 4 bases not matched to a gene. CDR3: CASSTGQGDTEAFF. The DNA for the CDR3 is TGTGCCAGCAGCACCGGACAGGGGGACACTGAAGCTTTCTTT.

V and J are TRBV30 and TRBJ2-2; a weak D match, TRBD2 (5 bases). This CDR3 has 15 residues. V was shortened by 0 bases and J by 4 bases, with 12 bases between the two germline ends. Germline CDR1 is GTSNPN and CDR2 is SVGIG (reference sequence). The CDR3 DNA follows: TGTGCCTGGAGTGTCCCTAGCCCCCTCACCGGGGAGCTGTTTTTT. This translates into CAWSVPSPLTGELFF.

This clone was counted many times. The chain couples TRBV4-1 to TRBJ2-1; TRBD2 matches at 12 bases. The CDR3 has 17 residues. With V trimmed by 1 base and J by 8 bases, 9 bases remained unmatched. The germline CDR1 and CDR2 sequences are MGHRA and YSYEKL. CDR3 sequence: CASSQVGLAGGRDEQFF. CDR3 bases: TGCGCCAGCAGCCAAGTCGGGCTAGCGGGAGGGCGAGATGAGCAGTTCTTC.

The chain employs TRBV28 and TRBJ1-3; 9 bases map to TRBD1. The germline CDR1 and CDR2 sequences are MDHEN and SYDVKM. The CDR3 spans 17 residues. Unmatched junction bases numbered 12, after V lost 5 bases and J lost 4 bases. The CDR3 DNA sequence: TGTGCCAGCAGTCCAGGCCCCGGGACAGGGACCGGAAACACCATATATTTT. Translating it yields CASSPGPGTGTGNTIYF.

This sequence joins TRBV2 and TRBJ2-7, with D maybe TRBD2 (6 bases). CDR1 is SNHLY and CDR2 is FYNNEI in the germline V gene. V was clipped by 5 bases and J by 3 bases, with 11 bases between them. The CDR3 has 13 amino acids. CDR3 sequence reads: CASSRRERYEQYF. CDR3 DNA: TGTGCCAGCAGTAGACGGGAGCGCTACGAGCAGTACTTC.

This clone was detected once. The V and J genes are TRBV7-2 and TRBJ1-5; tentatively, D is TRBD1 (5 bases). The CDR3 spans 15 residues. The ends were cut back, 1 base at V and 4 bases at J, with 11 bases in the middle. The V gene's germline CDR1 is SGHTA and CDR2 FQGNSA. CDR3: CASSLGQFSNQPQHF. The CDR3 DNA follows: TGTGCCAGCAGCTTAGGACAGTTTAGTAATCAGCCCCAGCATTTT.

This rearrangement joins TRBV6-4 to TRBJ1-5; 7 bases agree with TRBD1. V lost 2 bases, J lost 2 bases, and 12 bases stayed unmatched. The CDR3 runs to 18 residues. Per the germline V gene, CDR1 is MRHNA and CDR2 is SNTAGT. As DNA, the CDR3 is TGTGCCAGCAGTGACCCCCCGACAGGGTACGTGTGCAATCAGCCCCAGCATTTT. Encoded protein: CASSDPPTGYVCNQPQHF.

The chain uses TRBV24-1 and TRBJ1-3; TRBD1 might be the D (5 bases). The germline gives CDR1 KGHDR, CDR2 SFDVKD. The CDR3 sequence is 18 residues long. The V gene lost 4 bases and the J gene lost 0 bases, with 18 bases spanning the gap. CDR3 in amino acids: CATSEEQQGRYSGNTIYF. The CDR3 DNA reads TGTGCCACCAGTGAAGAGCAGCAGGGCCGATACTCTGGAAACACCATATATTTT.

V is TRBV15 and J is TRBJ1-2; a possible D gene is TRBD1 (6 bases). V gave up 0 bases and J gave up 10 bases, with 12 bases separating them. In germline, CDR1 is LNHNV, CDR2 YYDKDF (reference sequence). The CDR3 has 13 residues. CDR3 coding DNA: TGTGCCACCAGCAGAGATAGAACAGGGCCCTACACCTTC. Amino acid sequence: CATSRDRTGPYTF.

CDR3 in DNA: TGTGCCAGCAGCCCCGGACTCGGTGAAGCCTATAATTCACCCCTCCACTTT. Its translation is CASSPGLGEAYNSPLHF. The rearrangement uses TRBV9 and TRBJ1-6; D call uncertain. The CDR3 totals 17 residues. Germline CDR1 reads SGDLS; CDR2 reads YYNGEE. The V and J ends lost 4 bases and 2 bases respectively, with 16 bases between them.

The chain uses TRBV2 and TRBJ2-1; D is unresolved. Trimming removed 4 bases from V and 3 bases from J, with 13 bases in between. The CDR3 is 15 residues long. Germline CDR1 is SNHLY and CDR2 is FYNNEI. The DNA of the CDR3 is TGTGCCAGCAGTGTTGCCGAGACCCTCTACAATGAGCAGTTCTTC. Translated, it gives CASSVAETLYNEQFF. Drawing the rest from reference TRBV2 and TRBJ2-1, the complete variable domain is EPEVTQTPSHQVTQMGQEVILRCVPISNHLYFYWYRQILGQKVEFLVSFYNNEISEKSEIFDDQFSVERPDGSNFTLKIRSTKLEDSAMYFCASSVAETLYNEQFFGPGTRLTVL.

The genes are TRBV30 and TRBJ1-6; maybe TRBD1 (5 bases). Trimming took 3 bases from V and 0 from J, leaving 15 bases between them. CDR3 length: 17 amino acids. CDR1 is GTSNPN, CDR2 SVGIG, per germline (reference sequence). In nucleotides, the CDR3 is TGTGCCTGGAGGTTAGGACGGACAAGCTCCTATAATTCACCCCTCCACTTT. This gives the protein CAWRLGRTSSYNSPLHF.

The J gene is TRBJ2-1, the V gene TRBV5-4; D gene unclear. The CDR3 spans 16 residues. Trimming took off 3 bases at V and 0 bases at J, with 13 bases between the two ends. The germline V gene has CDR1 SGHNT and CDR2 YYREEE (reference sequence). The CDR3 coding sequence is TGTGCCAGCAGCTCCGGCGCCGGGTACTCCTACAATGAGCAGTTCTTC. Translation gives CASSSGAGYSYNEQFF.

The rearrangement uses TRBV5-1 and TRBJ1-2; 8 bases match TRBD1. The junction had 18 bases not matched to a gene; V was cut back by 4 bases and J by 4 bases. The CDR3 runs 18 residues. Germline V lookup: CDR1 SGHRS, CDR2 YFSETQ. The CDR3 sequence: CASSAGSGGAYRAYGYTF. The CDR3, as DNA: TGCGCCAGCAGCGCCGGGTCAGGGGGCGCTTATCGGGCCTATGGCTACACCTTC.

This sequence joins TRBV25-1 and TRBJ1-1; D might be TRBD1 (5 bases). Trimming removed 7 bases at V and 5 bases at J, with 17 bases between. The germline V gene has CDR1 MGHDK and CDR2 SYGVNS. This CDR3 comprises 14 residues. In nucleotides, the CDR3 is TGTGCCAGCAATAGCGGGGGGAGGGTTACTGAAGCTTTCTTT. The encoded protein is CASNSGGRVTEAFF.